This T cell receptor beta chain was profiled in a study of metastatic and nonmetastatic thyroid tumors. This clone was detected a few times. None of the patients had undergone any treatment ahead of thyroid surgery. TCRdb re-processed the PCR reads through MiXCR. The sample has under 30,000 clones, 20% to 25% seen once. V shed 8 bases and J shed 7 bases, with 12 bases lying between them. Per the germline V gene, CDR1 is LNHNV and CDR2 is YYDKDF (reference sequence). CDR3 length: 11 residues. The chain employs TRBV15 and TRBJ2-7; TRBD2 is a possible D gene (6 bases). Source material: blood. The sequence was collected from a female donor with papillary thyroid cancer or a benign thyroid nodule (not recorded which). Some clones in this sample may be carry-over from other donors' samples. The CDR3 DNA reads as TGTGCCACCGCCCGGAGGGAAGAGCAGTACTTC. It is translated as CATARREEQYF.